The 25 T cell receptor beta chains given below trace back to one sample, sequenced in a study of T-cell reconstitution after alpha-beta-depleted transplantation in children. Using unique molecular identifiers, the investigators prepared the TCRbeta library. From the PCR reads, TCRdb called clonotypes with MiXCR, one entry per CDR3 protein. This table has about 980,000 distinct CDR3 sequences, about 26% appearing once. The sequences come from PBMCs, mostly from graft donor cells, collected 360 days after TCRalphabeta/CD19-depleted stem cell transplant. All receptors come from a boy younger than two who had a stem cell transplant for SCID, so the T cells may come from the graft donor.

This clonotype was counted a few times. The chain recombines TRBV12-3 or TRBV12-4 with TRBJ2-1; 8 positions match TRBD2. This CDR3 comprises 15 residues. J lost 5 bases, V lost 3 bases, and 6 bases had no gene match. CDR3 nucleotides: TGTGCCAGCAGTTTTGGGGGACTAGTTCACAATGAGCAGTTCTTC. This encodes CASSFGGLVHNEQFF.

The chain recombines TRBV12-3 or TRBV12-4 with TRBJ1-1, with TRBD1 as a possible D gene (5 bases). The CDR3 spans 15 residues. The V gene lost 5 bases and the J gene lost 2 bases, with 15 bases spanning the gap. In nucleotides, the CDR3 is TGTGCCAGCAGTCCCCTCGGTGGGGCTAACACTGAAGCTTTCTTT. This codes for CASSPLGGANTEAFF.

V gene TRBV10-3 combines with J gene TRBJ2-7; 7 bases agree with TRBD1. With 2 bases clipped from V and 2 bases from J, the junction kept 6 bases outside the gene matches. CDR3 length equals 15 residues. The germline V gene has CDR1 ENHRY and CDR2 SYGVKD. The CDR3 protein is CAISEKTGRAYEQYF. CDR3 in DNA: TGTGCCATCAGTGAGAAGACAGGGCGGGCCTACGAGCAGTACTTC.

The J gene is TRBJ2-1, the V gene TRBV7-8, with D unresolved. The CDR3 is made up of 13 amino acids. Trimming removed 1 base at V and 6 bases at J, with 7 bases between. Germline lookup yields CDR1 SGHVS and CDR2 FQNEAQ. DNA of the CDR3: TGTGCCAGCAGCTTAGTTTACGGCAATGAGCAGTTCTTC. This translates into CASSLVYGNEQFF.

This clonotype was recorded a few times. The rearrangement links TRBV12-3 or TRBV12-4 to TRBJ2-7; TRBD2 aligns across 10 bases. The CDR3 has 14 residues. With V trimmed by 7 bases and J by 3 bases, 6 bases remained unmatched. The CDR3 region has the DNA TGTGCCAGCACCGGGGGACTAGCGTACTACGAGCAGTACTTC. Translation gives CASTGGLAYYEQYF.

This chain uses TRBV27 with TRBJ2-7, with a weak D call TRBD1 (6 bases). The ends were cut back, 2 bases at V and 6 bases at J, with 11 bases in the middle. This CDR3 is built from 13 residues. Germline CDR1 is MNHEY and CDR2 is SMNVEV (reference sequence). The CDR3 DNA sequence: TGTGCCAGCAGTTTAACCTACAGGGTCGAGCAGTACTTC. Residues: CASSLTYRVEQYF.

This clonotype occurred a few times. This chain joins TRBV12-3 or TRBV12-4 and TRBJ2-1; D is perhaps TRBD2 (7 bases). Trimming removed 7 bases from V and 9 bases from J, with 22 bases in between. The CDR3 totals 15 residues. The CDR3 bases are TGTGCCAGCATGGGAGGGGGGCCTCGGGGCATTGAGCAGTTCTTC. Amino acid sequence: CASMGGGPRGIEQFF.

This clonotype was seen a handful of times. This chain joins TRBV27 and TRBJ2-7, with D perhaps matching TRBD2 (7 bases). Trimming removed 8 bases at V and 3 bases at J, with 14 bases between. This CDR3 is built from 13 residues. The germline gives CDR1 MNHEY, CDR2 SMNVEV (reference sequence). The chain's CDR3 is CASRGAKNYEQYF. The CDR3 DNA reads TGTGCCAGCCGGGGGGCCAAAAACTACGAGCAGTACTTC.

This clonotype has ten or more counts. CDR3 in DNA: TGTGCCAGCAGTGGAACGGGATACACCGGGGAGCTGTTTTTT. This codes for CASSGTGYTGELFF. The rearrangement joins TRBV2 to TRBJ2-2, with a tentative D call TRBD2 (5 bases). The CDR3 loop spans 14 amino acids. CDR1 and CDR2 (germline): SNHLY, FYNNEI. The V end lost 4 bases, the J end lost 3 bases, and 9 bases lay between the germline ends.

This chain joins TRBV28 and TRBJ2-5, with 8 bases that match TRBD1. The germline gives CDR1 MDHEN, CDR2 SYDVKM. CDR3 size: 17 residues. Trimming removed 8 bases from V and 5 bases from J; junction bases left unmatched: 19. The DNA for the CDR3 is TGTGCCAGCCCCAAGGGTGACAGGGGCTTTTGTCGGGAGACCCAGTACTTC. It codes for CASPKGDRGFCRETQYF.

This clonotype has only a few counts. V usage is TRBV10-3 and J usage is TRBJ2-2; maybe TRBD2 (7 bases). Germline CDR1 ENHRY, CDR2 SYGVKD. V was pared by 11 bases and J by 5 bases, with 18 bases between. The length of the CDR3 is 14 residues. The CDR3, as DNA: TGTGCCCTCCGAGGGGGGGGAGCGACCGGGGAGCTGTTTTTT. It is translated as CALRGGGATGELFF.

The chain has TRBV29-1 and TRBJ2-7, with 7 bases that match TRBD2. The CDR3 loop spans 13 amino acids. Germline V gene data show CDR1 as SQVTM and CDR2 as ANQGSEA. Trimming cost V 3 bases and J 3 bases; bases outside gene matches: 5. CDR3 nucleotide sequence: TGCAGCGTTGAGGAGGGAGGGGACTACGAGCAGTACTTC. Amino acids: CSVEEGGDYEQYF.

The sample holds a few counts of this clonotype. This chain connects TRBV12-3 or TRBV12-4 to TRBJ1-1, with D unclear. V dropped 3 bases and J dropped 8 bases, with 10 bases sitting between them. This CDR3 is built from 12 residues. CDR3 residues: CASSFFSDEAFF. The CDR3 coding sequence is TGTGCCAGCAGTTTCTTCTCAGACGAAGCTTTCTTT.

This chain connects TRBV29-1 to TRBJ1-3, with 7 bases fitting TRBD1. V lost 6 bases to trimming and J lost 0 bases; unmatched junction nucleotides: 2. The CDR3 consists of 13 residues. The germline V gene has CDR1 SQVTM and CDR2 ANQGSEA. The CDR3 region has the DNA TGCAGCGTACAGGGGCCCTCTGGAAACACCATATATTTT. Protein sequence: CSVQGPSGNTIYF.

The chain links TRBV28 to TRBJ2-7; 9 nucleotides match TRBD1. CDR1 is MDHEN and CDR2 is SYDVKM in the germline V gene. The CDR3 consists of 16 residues. V dropped 3 bases and J dropped 3; count of bases not matched to a gene: 9. CDR3 DNA sequence: TGTGCCAGCAGTTTTCGTTTGGGGACAGGGCTCTACGAGCAGTACTTC. Its protein product is CASSFRLGTGLYEQYF.

This clonotype was counted ten times or more. A junction end diverges from the germline sequence, so it may reflect a read error. The chain is built from TRBV12-3 or TRBV12-4 and TRBJ2-5; D unclear. CDR3 length equals 12 residues. The CDR3 here is CASSLKGETQYF. The CDR3 region has the DNA TGCGCCAGCAGCTTGAAGGGCGAGACCCAGTACTTC.

This clonotype has only a few counts. One end of the junction fails to match germline, which may point to a read error. V is TRBV20-1 and J is TRBJ2-1; the match to TRBD2 covers 10 bases. This CDR3 comprises 16 residues. CDR1 DFQATT and CDR2 SNEGSKA come from the germline V gene (reference sequence). The CDR3 DNA follows: TGCAGTGCTAGAGACCAGAGCGGGGGGGCCTATAATGAGCAGTTCTTC. Protein sequence: CSARDQSGGAYNEQFF.

V usage is TRBV29-1 and J usage is TRBJ2-7; D is perhaps TRBD2 (6 bases). V lost 4 bases to trimming and J lost 0 bases, with 19 bases between them. Germline V gene lookup returns CDR1 SQVTM and CDR2 ANQGSEA. The CDR3 spans 16 residues. CDR3 bases: TGCAGCGTTGTTCTATTGGGAGGAGGACTCTCCTACGAGCAGTACTTC. Translated, it gives CSVVLLGGGLSYEQYF.

The chain couples TRBV27 to TRBJ1-2; no clear D gene. Per germline, CDR1 MNHEY and CDR2 SMNVEV (reference sequence). Trimming shortened V by 8 bases and J by 2 bases, and 9 bases separated the two germline ends. CDR3 length: 12 amino acids. In DNA form, the CDR3 reads TGTGCCAGCGGTCGGTCAAACTATGGCTACACCTTC. Translation: CASGRSNYGYTF.

The chain couples TRBV29-1 to TRBJ1-1; tentatively, D is TRBD1 (5 bases). This CDR3 has 11 amino acids. V was clipped by 8 bases and J by 8 bases, with 15 bases between them. CDR1 SQVTM and CDR2 ANQGSEA come from the germline V gene. The DNA for the CDR3 is TGCAGCACCCGGGTCAGGGTGGAAGCTTTCTTT. Protein: CSTRVRVEAFF.

This clonotype was observed at least ten times. The V gene is TRBV18, the J gene TRBJ2-1; 7 bases match TRBD1. Unmatched junction bases numbered 0, after V lost 4 bases and J lost 0 bases. This CDR3 contains 14 residues. Germline CDR1 and CDR2: KGHSH and LQKENI. The DNA for the CDR3 is TGTGCCAGCTCACGGGACAGCTCCTACAATGAGCAGTTCTTC. Protein product: CASSRDSSYNEQFF.

This clonotype was counted between two and nine times. This chain uses TRBV28 with TRBJ1-4, with D perhaps TRBD1 (5 bases). Deletions cut 6 bases from V and 7 bases from J, with 18 bases between. The CDR3 has 15 amino acids. Germline V gene lookup returns CDR1 MDHEN and CDR2 SYDVKM. CDR3 sequence: CASRTIRDGGEKLFF. In DNA, the CDR3 is TGTGCCAGCAGGACAATCCGGGACGGTGGTGAAAAACTGTTTTTT.

This clonotype has a handful of counts. The chain joins TRBV12-3 or TRBV12-4 to TRBJ1-1; 7 bases are shared with TRBD1. V lost 4 bases, J lost 4 bases, and 9 bases stayed unmatched. This CDR3 is 15 amino acids long. CDR3 in DNA: TGTGCCAGCAGTTCAAACAGGGGTCTGGGCACTGAAGCTTTCTTT. Encoded protein: CASSSNRGLGTEAFF.

V and J are TRBV29-1 and TRBJ2-1; D uncertain. CDR3 length: 11 residues. Germline values: CDR1 SQVTM, CDR2 ANQGSEA. Deletions cut 5 bases from V and 2 bases from J, with 4 bases between. The CDR3 DNA sequence: TGCAGCGTTTGCGCCTACAATGAGCAGTTCTTC. It translates to CSVCAYNEQFF.

This clonotype was observed a few times. The chain links TRBV9 to TRBJ1-3; 7 nucleotides align to TRBD1. The CDR3 is 15 residues long. CDR1 is SGDLS and CDR2 is YYNGEE in the germline V gene. Trimming at V came to 3 bases and at J to 4 bases, leaving 7 bases not matched to a gene. CDR3 bases: TGTGCCAGCAGCGCCGACAGGGAGCTAGGAAACACCATATATTTT. It yields the protein CASSADRELGNTIYF.